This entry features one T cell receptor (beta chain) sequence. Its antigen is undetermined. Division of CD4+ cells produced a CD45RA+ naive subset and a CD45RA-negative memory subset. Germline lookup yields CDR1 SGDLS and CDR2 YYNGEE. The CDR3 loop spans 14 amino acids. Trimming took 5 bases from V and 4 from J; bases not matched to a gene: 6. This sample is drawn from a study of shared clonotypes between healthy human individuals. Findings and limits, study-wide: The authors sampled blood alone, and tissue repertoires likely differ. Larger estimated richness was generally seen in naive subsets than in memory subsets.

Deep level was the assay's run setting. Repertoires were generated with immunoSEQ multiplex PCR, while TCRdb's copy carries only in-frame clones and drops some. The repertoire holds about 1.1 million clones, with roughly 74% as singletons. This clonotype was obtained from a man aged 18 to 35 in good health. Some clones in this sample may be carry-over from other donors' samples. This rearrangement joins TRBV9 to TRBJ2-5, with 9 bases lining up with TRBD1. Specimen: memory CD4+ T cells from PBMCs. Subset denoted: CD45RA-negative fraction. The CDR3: CASRGTGITETQYF. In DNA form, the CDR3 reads TGTGCCAGCAGAGGGACAGGGATTACAGAGACCCAGTACTTC.